This TCR beta chain was recovered during a study of vaccination and CD4 T cells after COVID-19. The study, taken as a whole, reports: The study examined relatively few convalescent patients and included no early post-infection timepoints.

As regards this clonotype: Its antigen remains unknown.

Germline V gene lookup returns CDR1 DFQATT and CDR2 SNEGSKA (reference sequence). The CDR3 is 16 amino acids. The V gene lost 5 bases and the J gene lost 5 bases, with 22 bases spanning the gap. The treatment is: approximately 9-day PBMC culture with coronavirus spike peptide pools or control peptides (ViraFEST assay). Oncomine TCR Beta short-read sequencing was applied to DNA from cultured CD4+ T cells. TCRdb fed the PCR reads into MiXCR, producing one record per CDR3 protein. The sample carries around 20,000 distinct CDR3 sequences, under 65% recorded once. This TCR was recovered from a human donor who had recovered from COVID-19. The source material was CD4+ T cells from blood, cultured in vitro. V and J are TRBV20-1 and TRBJ1-5; possible D gene TRBD1, 6 bases. CDR3 loop: CSAPPLGGPPDQPQHF. CDR3 DNA: TGCAGTGCTCCACCCTTGGGGGGGCCACCGGATCAGCCCCAGCATTTT.